The sequence of this T cell receptor beta chain was determined in a study of OX40 agonist ivuxolimab in advanced cancers. Study-wide context: Partial responses were seen in three patients, one with hepatocellular carcinoma and two with cutaneous melanoma.

The timepoints at which blood was sampled were baseline, cycle 4 day 1, and cycle 7 day 1. Points on this clone: Its antigen is still unknown.

Study results and limitations: Blood T cells, both CD4+ and CD8+, expanded clonally by week 6 at 0.1 to 3.0 mg/kg. Averaged across samples, CD8+ T cells carried more expanded clones than CD4+ did.

TCRdb keeps only in-frame clones here, not all; method: immunoSEQ multiplex PCR. The table has 95,000 to 150,000 clones, approximately 92% seen once. CDR3 length: 15 residues. In germline, CDR1 is LNHDA, CDR2 SQIVND (reference sequence). Trimming took 3 bases from V and 7 from J; bases not matched to a gene: 10. Sequencing was performed on CD4+ or CD8+ T cells sorted from blood, taken in a trial of the OX40 agonist ivuxolimab. This chain uses TRBV19 with TRBJ2-7; TRBD1 matches at 9 bases. This receptor was identified in an adult with an advanced solid tumor such as melanoma, head and neck, liver or kidney cancer. CDR3 protein: CASSISATGGSEQYF. The CDR3 nucleotides read TGTGCCAGTAGTATTTCCGCGACAGGGGGTTCTGAGCAGTACTTC.